A selection of T cell receptor beta chains follows, all from one sample in a study of blood T cell repertoires in COVID-19. Sequencing was performed with immunoSEQ multiplex PCR; in TCRdb, only in-frame clones are kept and a portion is missing. The profile shows hundreds of thousands of clones, roughly 90% of them singletons. Source material: peripheral blood. Every receptor here comes from a woman aged 25 to 39 with COVID-19, enrolled during active disease. Both conserved end residues are part of each CDR3. Fields, in order: clone size, J gene, D gene, V gene, CDR3 DNA, CDR3 protein. The D gene is left open where the match is weak. Clone size is not always given. Where it is, it says once, few, many or a class for expanded clones.

few	TRBJ1-2	TRBD1	TRBV2	TGTGCCAGCAGCGGACAGGGCTCTCGTGATGGCTACACCTTC	CASSGQGSRDGYTF
once	TRBJ2-2	.	TRBV10-3	TGTGCCATCAGTGGATCTAGCACCGGGGAGCTGTTTTTT	CAISGSSTGELFF
.	TRBJ1-4	.	TRBV7-2	TGTGCCAGCAGTCGACAGTATAATGAAAAACTGTTTTTT	CASSRQYNEKLFF
.	TRBJ1-2	.	TRBV7-9	TGTGCCAGCAGCTTAGTTGCCCGGAGTCCTTCCTATGGCTACACCTTC	CASSLVARSPSYGYTF
.	TRBJ2-1	TRBD1	TRBV19	TGTGCCAGTAGCTCCGGGACAGGGGGTTACAATGAGCAGTTCTTC	CASSSGTGGYNEQFF
.	TRBJ1-2	.	TRBV19	TGTGCCAGTAGTACGCAGGCGGGGGCGAACGGCTACACCTTC	CASSTQAGANGYTF
.	TRBJ2-4	.	TRBV3-1/TRBV3-2	TGTGCCAGCAGCCCCGGGTTGCTAGCCAAAAACATTCAGTACTTC	CASSPGLLAKNIQYF
once	TRBJ1-4	.	TRBV19	TGTGCCAGTAGTCCAAAGCCCCTCCCGCCTAATGAAAAACTGTTTTTT	CASSPKPLPPNEKLFF
.	TRBJ2-2	.	TRBV11-3	TGTGCCAGCGGGCAGGGCTACAACACCGGGGAGCTGTTTTTT	CASGQGYNTGELFF
once	TRBJ1-2	TRBD1	TRBV6-5	TGTGCCAGCAGTTACTTAGAACCAGGGGGCGGCTATGGCTACACCTTC	CASSYLEPGGGYGYTF
.	TRBJ1-2	.	TRBV6-6	TGTGCCAGCAGTCTGTCGACAGCTAACTATGGCTACACCTTC	CASSLSTANYGYTF
once	TRBJ2-5	.	TRBV28	TGTGCCAGCCAGGGGCAGGAGGAGACCCAGTACTTC	CASQGQEETQYF
.	TRBJ2-7	TRBD2	TRBV6-5	TGTGCCATTAACCTCGGCGGGGGTTCGTACGAGCAGTACTTC	CAINLGGGSYEQYF
.	TRBJ2-2	TRBD1	TRBV19	TGTGCCAGTACCACAACCCTCTCGGACAGGAAAGGGACCGGGGAGCTGTTTTTT	CASTTTLSDRKGTGELFF
.	TRBJ2-5	TRBD1	TRBV2	TGTGCCAGCACACAGGGGGAGGAGGAGACCCAGTACTTC	CASTQGEEETQYF
.	TRBJ2-1	TRBD1	TRBV18	TGTGCCAGCTCACTCGGGACAGGGGGAGGCAATGAGCAGTTCTTC	CASSLGTGGGNEQFF
.	TRBJ1-5	.	TRBV28	TGTGCCAGCAGCAACAGGGATGGTTGGAATCAGCCCCAGCATTTT	CASSNRDGWNQPQHF
.	TRBJ1-2	.	TRBV6-1	TGTGCCAGCAGTGAACATGACTATGGCTACACCTTC	CASSEHDYGYTF
.	TRBJ1-2	.	TRBV6-5	TGTGCCAGCAGTTACGAGACTCACGCCGGCGGCTACACCTTC	CASSYETHAGGYTF
once	TRBJ1-4	.	TRBV4-3	TGCGCCAGCAGCCAAGTGGGGGCGTGGAGTGAAAAACTGTTTTTT	CASSQVGAWSEKLFF
.	TRBJ2-7	.	TRBV5-1	TGCGCCAGCAGCATAGGGAGGGGGGCTTACGAGCAGTACTTC	CASSIGRGAYEQYF
.	TRBJ1-1	TRBD1	TRBV19	TGTGCCAGTAGTATCCCCGCCAGGGGGCAGATGAACACTGAAGCTTTCTTT	CASSIPARGQMNTEAFF
.	TRBJ2-7	.	TRBV18	TGTGCCAGCTCACCACCCGCGGGCTCCTCCTACGAGCAGTACTTC	CASSPPAGSSYEQYF
.	TRBJ2-7	.	TRBV15	TGTGCCACCAGCGGGGTTCGCGGGGGCAACTACGAGCAGTACTTC	CATSGVRGGNYEQYF
.	TRBJ2-5	TRBD2	TRBV30	TGTGCCTGGGCTCGGGGGGGGTTGGGAGAGACCCAGTACTTC	CAWARGGLGETQYF
.	TRBJ2-7	TRBD1	TRBV6-5	TGTGCCAGCAGTTACAGTGGGGACAGCCTATACGAGCAGTACTTC	CASSYSGDSLYEQYF
.	TRBJ2-7	.	TRBV28	TGTGCCAGCCTCGGCGACCCAGTTAAGACGGAGTACGAGCAGTACTTC	CASLGDPVKTEYEQYF
.	TRBJ2-1	TRBD2	TRBV28	TGTGCCAGCGCACGCCCCAGGACTAGCGGCAACAATGAGCAGTTCTTC	CASARPRTSGNNEQFF